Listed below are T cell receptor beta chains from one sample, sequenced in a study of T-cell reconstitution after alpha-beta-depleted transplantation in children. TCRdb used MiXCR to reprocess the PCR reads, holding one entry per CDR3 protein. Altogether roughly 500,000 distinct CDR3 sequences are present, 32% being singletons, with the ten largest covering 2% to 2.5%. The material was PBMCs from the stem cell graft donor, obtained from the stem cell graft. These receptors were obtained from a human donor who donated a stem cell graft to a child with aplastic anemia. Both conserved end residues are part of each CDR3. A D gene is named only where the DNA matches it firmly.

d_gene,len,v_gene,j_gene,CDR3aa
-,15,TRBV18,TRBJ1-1,CASSPVGRANTEAFF
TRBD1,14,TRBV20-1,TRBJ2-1,CSAPQGAGDNEQFF
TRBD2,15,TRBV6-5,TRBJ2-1,CASSYSGGRHGEQFF
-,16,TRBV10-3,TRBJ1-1,CAISDTPGLSNTEAFF
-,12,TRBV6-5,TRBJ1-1,CASGRREWEAFF
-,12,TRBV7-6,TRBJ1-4,CATSGGDEKLFF
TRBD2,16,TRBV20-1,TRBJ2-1,CSARKLAGENYNEQFF
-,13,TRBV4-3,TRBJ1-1,CASSQERGTEAFF
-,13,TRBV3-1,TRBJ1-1,CASSRTWGSEAFF
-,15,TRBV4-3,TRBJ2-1,CASSQDGDSHNEQFF
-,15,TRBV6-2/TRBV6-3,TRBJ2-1,CASSYSVILADEQFF
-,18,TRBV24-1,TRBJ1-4,CATSDLGGHRAAHEKLFF
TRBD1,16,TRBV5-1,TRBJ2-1,CASSLGGTGAYNEQFF
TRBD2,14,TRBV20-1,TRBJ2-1,CSSSEPGTSGKQFF